Below, 32 T cell receptor beta chains from the same sample are listed, as sequenced in a study of spatial heterogeneity in lung cancer. Time point denoted: sample taken at primary tumor resection. The study sequenced unsorted whole RNA from tumor, nontumor lung or frozen PBMC. From the 5' RACE reads, TCRdb called clonotypes with MiXCR, one entry per CDR3 protein. The sample shows about 45,000 distinct CDR3 sequences, approximately 12% of them seen only once. Specimen: PBMCs, collected at surgery. The source of these receptors is a female donor with early-stage non-small cell lung cancer.

The genes are TRBV7-9 and TRBJ2-7, with 7 positions matching TRBD1. The CDR3 has 14 amino acids. From germline, CDR1 is SEHNR and CDR2 FQNEAQ (reference sequence). Losses at the gene ends were 1 base for V and 7 bases for J; bases not matched to a gene: 7. The CDR3 loop reads CASSLVDRSGEQYF. The CDR3 nucleotides are TGTGCCAGCAGCTTAGTGGACAGGTCGGGGGAGCAGTACTTC. Drawing the rest from reference TRBV7-9 and TRBJ2-7, the complete variable domain is DTGVSQNPRHKITKRGQNVTFRCDPISEHNRLYWYRQTLGQGPEFLTYFQNEAQLEKSRLLSDRFSAERPKGSFSTLEIQRTEQGDSAMYLCASSLVDRSGEQYFGPGTRLTVT.

The gene calls are TRBV14 and TRBJ2-1; no reliable D call. The CDR3 has 13 amino acids. The V and J ends lost 4 bases and 4 bases respectively, with 8 bases between them. In germline, CDR1 is SGHDN, CDR2 FVKESK. CDR3 loop: CASSLSLYNEQFF. CDR3 DNA sequence: TGTGCCAGCAGCCTGAGTTTATACAATGAGCAGTTCTTC.

This clonotype showed up many times. This chain uses TRBV14 with TRBJ1-2; D is unclear. The CDR3 is made up of 14 amino acids. CDR1 and CDR2 from the germline V gene are SGHDN and FVKESK. V was shortened by 1 base and J by 2 bases, with 8 bases between the two germline ends. In DNA, the CDR3 is TGTGCCAGCAGCCAAGGTTCCTTGAACTATGGCTACACCTTC. It is translated as CASSQGSLNYGYTF.

This clonotype has ten or more counts. V and J are TRBV7-2 and TRBJ2-7; D gene uncertain. Germline values: CDR1 SGHTA, CDR2 FQGNSA. The V end was cut by 3 bases, the J end by 4 bases, with 10 bases between. The CDR3 consists of 13 residues. CDR3 bases: TGTGCCAGCAGCTTGGTCTACCCTTACGAGCAGTACTTC. Translation gives CASSLVYPYEQYF.

This clonotype was found a few times. The rearrangement uses TRBV18 and TRBJ1-4; D uncertain. There are 14 residues in the CDR3. V was clipped by 8 bases and J by 0 bases, with 10 bases between them. Looked up from germline, CDR1 is KGHSH and CDR2 is LQKENI. The CDR3 DNA is TGTGCCAGCCGACCGGCATCAACTAATGAAAAACTGTTTTTT. Protein product: CASRPASTNEKLFF. The whole variable domain, filled in from reference TRBV18 and TRBJ1-4, reads NAGVMQNPRHLVRRRGQEARLRCSPMKGHSHVYWYRQLPEEGLKFMVYLQKENIIDESGMPKERFSAEFPKEGPSILRIQQVVRGDSAAYFCASRPASTNEKLFFGSGTQLSVL.

V and J are TRBV6-6 and TRBJ1-2, with 8 bases fitting TRBD1. V lost 6 bases to trimming and J lost 4 bases; unmatched junction nucleotides: 4. The CDR3 length is 13 residues. Germline CDR1 reads MNHNY; CDR2 reads SVGAGI (reference sequence). Written as DNA, the CDR3 is TGTGCCAGCAGCCGACAGGGGCCCTATGGCTACACCTTC. Translating gives CASSRQGPYGYTF.

This clonotype was counted ten times or more. V gene TRBV13 combines with J gene TRBJ1-2; D unclear. There are 14 residues in the CDR3. Germline lookup yields CDR1 PRHDT and CDR2 FYEKMQ (reference sequence). V shed 0 bases and J shed 8 bases, with 13 bases lying between them. DNA for the CDR3: TGTGCCAGCAGCTTAGGCCGAACAGTTGGAGGCTACACCTTC. This codes for CASSLGRTVGGYTF.

This clonotype turned up a few times. V gene TRBV4-2 combines with J gene TRBJ1-1; TRBD1 matches at 7 bases. The junction had 5 bases not matched to a gene; V was cut back by 1 base and J by 0 bases. This CDR3 has 16 amino acids. Germline lookup yields CDR1 LGHNA and CDR2 YNFKEQ. The CDR3 loop reads CASSQAGTAMNTEAFF. The DNA of the CDR3 is TGTGCCAGCAGCCAAGCCGGGACAGCAATGAACACTGAAGCTTTCTTT.

J is TRBJ2-5 and V is TRBV20-1; the D gene could be TRBD1 or TRBD2 (5 bases each). V lost 5 bases, J lost 1 base, and 8 bases lay in between. Germline CDR1 reads DFQATT; CDR2 reads SNEGSKA (reference sequence). The length of the CDR3 is 12 residues. The CDR3 bases are TGCAGTGCTCACGGGGCCCAAGAGACCCAGTACTTC. Translated: CSAHGAQETQYF.

The table lists this clonotype with many counts. The rearrangement links TRBV12-3 or TRBV12-4 to TRBJ2-3; D remains unclear. V lost 3 bases to trimming and J lost 10 bases, with 11 bases between them. This CDR3 spans 12 amino acids. Written as DNA, the CDR3 is TGTGCCAGCAGTTTCTTATCTGATCCGCAGTATTTT. Translated, it gives CASSFLSDPQYF.

This chain connects TRBV5-1 to TRBJ2-3; no clear D. This CDR3 is built from 14 residues. V lost 2 bases to trimming and J lost 4 bases, with 11 bases between them. Germline CDR1 SGHRS, CDR2 YFSETQ. The CDR3: CASSFSVVSDTQYF. The CDR3 DNA reads as TGCGCCAGCAGCTTTAGTGTGGTGTCAGATACGCAGTATTTT.

The chain links TRBV19 to TRBJ2-2; maybe TRBD2 (6 bases). CDR3 length: 16 residues. V was trimmed by 3 bases and J by 6 bases, leaving 17 bases between them. Germline V gene sequence: CDR1 LNHDA, CDR2 SQIVND (reference sequence). The CDR3 nucleotides read TGTGCCAGTAGTATCAGAACGGGGGTCGATGCCGGGGAGCTGTTTTTT. It specifies CASSIRTGVDAGELFF.

The V and J genes are TRBV5-1 and TRBJ1-1; the D is unclear. Trimming cost V 0 bases and J 6 bases, with 9 bases left between them. CDR3 size: 13 residues. In germline, CDR1 is SGHRS, CDR2 YFSETQ. Here the CDR3 DNA reads TGCGCCAGCAGCTTGGCGCCAGCGCCTGAAGCTTTCTTT. Protein sequence: CASSLAPAPEAFF.

This clonotype was seen at least ten times. The chain joins TRBV20-1 to TRBJ1-1; D call uncertain. Germline CDR1 reads DFQATT; CDR2 reads SNEGSKA (reference sequence). This CDR3 is built from 15 residues. V was pared by 0 bases and J by 1 base, with 12 bases between. CDR3 nucleotide sequence: TGCAGTGCTAGAGATACGACCGCTGGGAACACTGAAGCTTTCTTT. It codes for CSARDTTAGNTEAFF.

This clonotype was seen once. The V and J genes are TRBV19 and TRBJ1-1; D gene unclear. The CDR3 sequence is 13 residues long. Trimming left V 5 bases short and J 2 bases short, with 9 bases between. In germline, CDR1 is LNHDA, CDR2 SQIVND (reference sequence). For the CDR3, the DNA is TGTGCCAGTAGTTCGACGGTTAACACTGAAGCTTTCTTT. Translating gives CASSSTVNTEAFF. Full variable domain (rest looked up from reference TRBV19 and TRBJ1-1): DGGITQSPKYLFRKEGQNVTLSCEQNLNHDAMYWYRQDPGQGLRLIYYSQIVNDFQKGDIAEGYSVSREKKESFPLTVTSAQKNPTAFYLCASSSTVNTEAFFGQGTRLTVV.

V gene TRBV5-5 combines with J gene TRBJ2-7; D may match TRBD1 or TRBD2 (6 bases each). V lost 6 bases and J lost 6, with 22 bases in between. The CDR3 spans 15 residues. The germline gives CDR1 SGHKS, CDR2 YYEKEE (reference sequence). Here the CDR3 reads CASTSVVDRLGEQYF. The DNA for the CDR3 is TGTGCCAGCACCTCCGTCGTGGACAGACTAGGCGAGCAGTACTTC.

This clonotype was observed a handful of times. This chain uses TRBV6-5 with TRBJ2-3; a possible D gene is TRBD2 (6 bases). Germline CDR1 and CDR2: MNHEY and SVGAGI. The CDR3 is made up of 15 amino acids. V gave up 4 bases and J gave up 0 bases, with 11 bases separating them. The CDR3, as DNA: TGTGCCAGCAGTTTCGACGGGGGTAGCACAGATACGCAGTATTTT. Translated, it gives CASSFDGGSTDTQYF.

In this sample, this clonotype turned up a few times. The chain carries TRBV3-1 and TRBJ2-7, with D maybe TRBD1 (6 bases). The CDR3 has 12 residues. V was cut by 1 base and J by 7 bases, with 8 bases left in between. Germline V CDR1 and CDR2: LGHDT, YNNKEL (reference sequence). The CDR3 region has the DNA TGTGCCAGCAGCCAAGCAAGGGGGGAGCAGTACTTC. This gives the protein CASSQARGEQYF.

This chain connects TRBV3-1 to TRBJ1-4, with D possibly TRBD1 on 5 matching bases. Trimming took off 1 base at V and 4 bases at J, with 13 bases between the two ends. This CDR3 is 16 amino acids long. The germline V gene encodes CDR1 LGHDT and CDR2 YNNKEL (reference sequence). The CDR3 DNA reads TGTGCCAGCAGCCAAGGTCGGGGGTATATTAATGAAAAACTGTTTTTT. Its translation: CASSQGRGYINEKLFF.

CDR3 sequence (DNA): TGTGCCAGCAGCCGGCGTGGGGGCCCTCAAGAGACCCAGTACTTC. This gives the protein CASSRRGGPQETQYF. The gene calls are TRBV6-5 and TRBJ2-5; TRBD1 might be the D (6 bases). Trimming cost V 6 bases and J 2 bases, with 16 bases left between them. This CDR3 is built from 15 residues. The V gene's germline CDR1 is MNHEY and CDR2 SVGAGI.

The chain joins TRBV10-3 to TRBJ2-2, with D uncertain. V was trimmed by 8 bases and J by 2 bases, leaving 15 bases between them. This CDR3 is 15 amino acids long. The germline CDR1 and CDR2 sequences are ENHRY and SYGVKD. The CDR3 nucleotides are TGTGCCATCCGGCAGGACGGTGGAAACACCGGGGAGCTGTTTTTT. Its translation is CAIRQDGGNTGELFF.

The V call is TRBV9, the J call TRBJ1-1; TRBD1 aligns across 11 bases. Germline V gives CDR1 SGDLS, CDR2 YYNGEE. CDR3 length: 15 amino acids. J lost 6 bases, V lost 4 bases, and 8 bases had no gene match. The CDR3 sequence: CASSPTDRGHAEAFF. In nucleotides, the CDR3 is TGTGCCAGCAGCCCGACGGACAGGGGGCACGCTGAAGCTTTCTTT.

The chain joins TRBV3-1 to TRBJ2-2; 8 nucleotides match TRBD1. Unmatched junction bases numbered 9, after V lost 4 bases and J lost 5 bases. This CDR3 comprises 16 residues. In germline, CDR1 is LGHDT, CDR2 YNNKEL (reference sequence). The CDR3 region has the DNA TGTGCCAGCAGCCCGCGACAGGGGCGGCGAACCGGGGAGCTGTTTTTT. Protein product: CASSPRQGRRTGELFF.

The genes are TRBV5-1 and TRBJ1-1; 8 positions match TRBD1. This CDR3 region has 14 residues. CDR1 SGHRS and CDR2 YFSETQ come from the germline V gene. The trim removed 4 bases at V and 4 bases at J, leaving 6 bases unmatched. CDR3 nucleotide sequence: TGCGCCAGCAGCCTCGGACAGGGACCCACTGAAGCTTTCTTT. It is translated as CASSLGQGPTEAFF.

This chain joins TRBV29-1 and TRBJ2-7; TRBD2 is a possible D gene (5 bases). The CDR3 runs 12 residues. V lost 3 bases and J 0 bases, leaving 6 bases between the germline ends. CDR1 SQVTM and CDR2 ANQGSEA come from the germline V gene. The CDR3 protein is CSVEGSSYEQYF. For the CDR3, the DNA is TGCAGCGTTGAGGGGAGCTCCTACGAGCAGTACTTC.

This clonotype was seen more than once but under ten times. V usage is TRBV24-1 and J usage is TRBJ1-5; D gene unclear. Trimming pared 5 bases from V and 1 base from J, leaving 5 bases between. The CDR3 consists of 13 residues. In germline, CDR1 is KGHDR, CDR2 SFDVKD. The chain's CDR3 is CATSGDSNQPQHF. CDR3 DNA: TGTGCCACCAGTGGCGACAGCAATCAGCCCCAGCATTTT.

This clonotype was seen a handful of times. The CDR3 protein is CASSWSGGPTNEKLFF. CDR3 DNA sequence: TGTGCCAGCAGTTGGTCAGGGGGCCCAACTAATGAAAAACTGTTTTTT. The J gene is TRBJ1-4, the V gene TRBV6-5, with 8 bases aligning to TRBD1. This CDR3 is 16 amino acids long. CDR1 and CDR2 (germline): MNHEY, SVGAGI. J lost 0 bases, V lost 4 bases, and 4 bases had no gene match.

This clonotype has a count of ten or more. The gene calls are TRBV7-9 and TRBJ2-2; D not resolved. CDR3 length: 11 amino acids. Germline CDR1 and CDR2: SEHNR and FQNEAQ (reference sequence). V lost 6 bases and J lost 3, with 2 bases in between. As DNA, the CDR3 is TGTGCCAGCAGATACACCGGGGAGCTGTTTTTT. Translation gives CASRYTGELFF.

V gene TRBV6-1 combines with J gene TRBJ2-2; a weak D match, TRBD2 (6 bases). V lost 4 bases and J lost 3, with 9 bases in between. CDR1 is MNHNS, CDR2 SASEGT, per germline. CDR3 size: 14 residues. CDR3 loop: CASSGLAHTGELFF. In nucleotides, the CDR3 is TGTGCCAGCAGTGGGCTAGCGCACACCGGGGAGCTGTTTTTT.

This clonotype has just a few counts. The chain joins TRBV19 to TRBJ1-4; D is uncertain. V lost 7 bases and J lost 8, with 11 bases in between. Per germline, CDR1 LNHDA and CDR2 SQIVND (reference sequence). The CDR3 contains 12 residues. CDR3 protein: CASTLDGEKLFF. As DNA, the CDR3 is TGTGCCAGTACCCTGGATGGGGAAAAACTGTTTTTT.

The rearrangement joins TRBV20-1 to TRBJ1-2, with D uncertain. V dropped 7 bases and J dropped 2 bases, with 11 bases sitting between them. CDR1 is DFQATT, CDR2 SNEGSKA, per germline (reference sequence). The CDR3 is 12 residues long. CDR3 in amino acids: CSVRSLNYGYTF. The CDR3 region has the DNA TGCAGTGTCAGATCGCTAAACTATGGCTACACCTTC.

Only a few counts were recorded for this clonotype. V usage is TRBV28 and J usage is TRBJ2-5, with 7 nucleotides matching TRBD1. Looked up from germline, CDR1 is MDHEN and CDR2 is SYDVKM. The CDR3 runs 14 residues. V lost 3 bases to trimming and J lost 4 bases; unmatched junction nucleotides: 5. The CDR3 region is CASSFLDRAETQYF. The CDR3 bases are TGTGCCAGCAGTTTCCTTGACAGGGCAGAGACCCAGTACTTC.